The 15 T cell receptor beta chains reported below all come from one sample, sequenced in a study of T cells in Graves' hyperthyroidism and ophthalmopathy (dated by TCRdb to the late 2010s). Libraries came from multiplex PCR. The sequencer listed for this sample is Illumina HiSeq 2000. The TCR beta CDR3 regions were amplified from the RNA transcripts. For the first round of RT-PCR on the TCR CDR3, the HTBI primer set was used together with the Qiagen OneStep RT-PCR kit. TCRdb passed the public sequencing reads through fastp at Q25 and MiXCR, retaining productive beta sequences. Each record represents a unique CDR3 protein, reported with the most common genes and DNA among its rows. In this sample the table shows about half a million distinct CDR3 sequences, nearly 20% of which occur a single time. Jointly, the top ten make up 40% to 50% of the sample. Sequencing used blood. These receptors all stem from a man between 40 and 49 years old with Graves' ophthalmopathy.

This clonotype was seen more than once but under ten times. The chain has TRBV6-1 and TRBJ2-3; 12 nucleotides match TRBD2. With V trimmed by 2 bases and J by 4 bases, 10 bases remained unmatched. The length of the CDR3 is 18 residues. CDR1 MNHNS and CDR2 SASEGT come from the germline V gene. The CDR3 spells CASSEIARLAGVSDTQYF. For the CDR3, the DNA is TGTGCCAGCAGTGAAATCGCTCGACTAGCGGGGGTCTCAGATACGCAGTATTTT.

V and J are TRBV7-2 and TRBJ2-7, with D unclear. The CDR3 loop spans 13 amino acids. V was shortened by 3 bases and J by 2 bases, with 8 bases between the two germline ends. Germline V gene sequence: CDR1 SGHTA, CDR2 FQGNSA. As DNA, the CDR3 is TGTGCCAGCAGCTTTCACGAGACCTACGAGCAGTACTTC. Residues: CASSFHETYEQYF.

This chain uses TRBV19 with TRBJ1-1, with no clear D. The germline V and J ends were trimmed by 3 bases and 4 bases, with 12 bases remaining between them. From germline, CDR1 is LNHDA and CDR2 SQIVND (reference sequence). The CDR3 is 14 amino acids. The DNA for the CDR3 is TGTGCCAGTAGTATTTCTGGGGATGGCACTGAAGCTTTCTTT. Residues: CASSISGDGTEAFF.

Note on this clonotype: The conserved final phenylalanine or tryptophan is absent from the CDR3, which likely points to a read error. V usage is TRBV4-1 and J usage is TRBJ1-2; TRBD1 might be the D (5 bases). CDR3 length equals 14 residues. Germline CDR1 reads MGHRA; CDR2 reads YSYEKL. V lost 5 bases and J lost 3, with 13 bases in between. The CDR3: CASSSSGSDYGYTL. CDR3 in DNA: TGCGCCAGCAGCTCATCAGGGTCGGACTATGGCTACACCCTC.

The chain couples TRBV5-1 to TRBJ2-7; D is possibly TRBD1 or TRBD2 (5 bases each). Trimming removed 3 bases at V and 7 bases at J, with 17 bases between. The CDR3 spans 14 residues. From germline, CDR1 is SGHRS and CDR2 YFSETQ. The CDR3 loop is CASSWDEGDREQYF. CDR3 bases: TGCGCCAGCAGCTGGGACGAGGGCGATCGGGAGCAGTACTTC.

Turning to this clonotype: Being one base from a much bigger clone, this may be a read error. The chain carries TRBV5-1 and TRBJ1-6; D unresolved. The germline V gene encodes CDR1 SGHRS and CDR2 YFSETQ. The V gene lost 4 bases and the J gene lost 13 bases, with 18 bases spanning the gap. The CDR3 contains 14 residues. The CDR3 reads CASSADGPPGPLHF. Written as DNA, the CDR3 is TGCGCCAGCAGCGCCGACGGCCCCCCAGGCCCCCTCCACTTT.

There are many counts of this clonotype. The chain couples TRBV20-1 to TRBJ2-5; TRBD2 matches at 10 bases. Germline CDR1 DFQATT, CDR2 SNEGSKA (reference sequence). The CDR3 is made up of 14 amino acids. Unmatched junction bases numbered 10, after V lost 6 bases and J lost 6 bases. The CDR3 loop is CSAPEVAGGKTQYF. The CDR3 DNA is TGCAGTGCCCCGGAAGTAGCGGGGGGAAAGACCCAGTACTTC.

This clonotype appeared a few times. J is TRBJ2-1 and V is TRBV3-1; the D is unclear. Trimming took off 6 bases at V and 6 bases at J, with 18 bases between the two ends. The CDR3 has 15 residues. Germline lookup yields CDR1 LGHDT and CDR2 YNNKEL (reference sequence). The CDR3 DNA reads TGTGCCAGCAGTCTCATACAAGTGGGTATCAATGAGCAGTTCTTC. It encodes CASSLIQVGINEQFF.

This clonotype came up many times. The chain joins TRBV3-1 to TRBJ1-2; weak D call: TRBD1 (5 bases). The CDR3 is made up of 16 amino acids. Germline values: CDR1 LGHDT, CDR2 YNNKEL (reference sequence). V dropped 2 bases and J dropped 4 bases, with 17 bases sitting between them. DNA for the CDR3: TGTGCCAGCAGCCAAACCCGGGACGTCGCAGGCTATGGCTACACCTTC. It encodes CASSQTRDVAGYGYTF.

This clonotype occurred a few times. A much larger clone lies one base from this, so it may be a read error. The chain employs TRBV6-1 and TRBJ2-5; no clear D gene. Trimming shortened V by 0 bases and J by 7 bases, and 9 bases separated the two germline ends. Germline CDR1 MNHNS, CDR2 SASEGT. The CDR3 has 13 amino acids. The chain's CDR3 is CASSEAQAGTQYF. For the CDR3, the DNA is TGTGCCAGCAGTGAAGCCCAAGCAGGGACCCAGTACTTC.

V and J are TRBV30 and TRBJ1-1, with D unresolved. The V gene's germline CDR1 is GTSNPN and CDR2 SVGIG (reference sequence). V was trimmed by 1 base and J by 5 bases, leaving 11 bases between them. This CDR3 is 13 amino acids long. The CDR3 bases are TGTGCCTGGAGTGGAGCAGGATGGACTGAAGCTTTCTTT. It yields the protein CAWSGAGWTEAFF.

The chain couples TRBV30 to TRBJ2-5; weak D call: TRBD1 (6 bases). The CDR3 sequence is 15 residues long. Germline V gene lookup returns CDR1 GTSNPN and CDR2 SVGIG (reference sequence). The V end was cut by 3 bases, the J end by 4 bases, with 18 bases between. CDR3 nucleotides: TGTGCCTGGAGGGTACAGGGCGCTTCCAGAGAGACCCAGTACTTC. This codes for CAWRVQGASRETQYF.

The genes are TRBV7-8 and TRBJ2-5; TRBD1 aligns across 8 bases. J gave up 6 bases and V 5 bases, and 11 bases lay outside the gene matches. CDR3 length equals 15 residues. CDR1 is SGHVS, CDR2 FQNEAQ, per germline. The CDR3 region is CASSAGQGGRKTQYF. The CDR3 region has the DNA TGTGCCAGCAGCGCCGGACAGGGCGGTCGTAAGACCCAGTACTTC.

This clonotype has at least ten counts. The CDR3 reads CAISEGMGNTEAFF. The CDR3 bases are TGTGCCATCAGTGAGGGGATGGGTAACACTGAAGCTTTCTTT. V and J are TRBV10-3 and TRBJ1-1; D is ambiguous. The germline V and J ends were trimmed by 2 bases and 2 bases, with 9 bases remaining between them. This CDR3 has 14 residues. CDR1 is ENHRY and CDR2 is SYGVKD in the germline V gene.

This clonotype came up many times. V gene TRBV6-2 or TRBV6-3 combines with J gene TRBJ1-2; 7 nucleotides agree with TRBD1. The CDR3 totals 15 residues. Trimming took 0 bases from V and 4 from J; bases not matched to a gene: 5. Germline V lookup: CDR1 MNHEY, CDR2 SVGEGT. The CDR3 DNA follows: TGTGCCAGCAGTTACTCTTGGGACAGCCCCTATGGCTACACCTTC. Protein: CASSYSWDSPYGYTF.